These T cell receptor beta chains were read from a single sample in a study of blood T cell repertoires in COVID-19. Sequencing used immunoSEQ multiplex PCR; TCRdb keeps in-frame clones, though not all of them. The repertoire includes some 91,000 clones, around 78% of them detected once, and about 10% sits in the top ten. Source material: peripheral blood. These TCRs come from a human donor in a cohort sampled during active COVID-19. Each CDR3 is given without its conserved first and last residue. Each record gives: J gene, D gene, V gene, CDR3 protein. The D gene is left open where the match is weak.

TRBJ2-1 | - | TRBV5-1 | ASSWDHGEAQSNEQF
TRBJ1-3 | TRBD1 | TRBV28 | ASSSDRGEGGNTIY
TRBJ1-3 | - | TRBV10-3 | AISERGNTIY
TRBJ2-3 | TRBD1 | TRBV7-3 | ASSTSGTGPDTQY
TRBJ2-7 | - | TRBV5-1 | ASSLAAGDLSYEQY
TRBJ2-3 | TRBD2 | TRBV5-1 | ASSLSGLAGITDTQY
TRBJ2-5 | TRBD2 | TRBV19 | ASSGPSGREQETQY
TRBJ1-5 | TRBD1 | TRBV6-6 | ASSEGGQPQH
TRBJ2-2 | - | TRBV28 | ASSLRWNTGELF
TRBJ2-7 | TRBD2 | TRBV19 | ASSSLGRGRNEQY
TRBJ2-5 | - | TRBV18 | ASSPEIRETQY
TRBJ1-2 | TRBD1 | TRBV5-1 | ASSLGTGDGYT
TRBJ1-2 | - | TRBV4-1 | ASSQDEEFGYT
TRBJ1-1 | - | TRBV6-5 | ASSPRGNTEAF
TRBJ2-2 | TRBD1 | TRBV5-1 | ASSLGPLQGANTGELF
TRBJ2-5 | TRBD1 | TRBV3-1/TRBV3-2 | ASSQDRGRAQY
TRBJ2-7 | - | TRBV30 | AWSVGARPYEQY
TRBJ2-1 | - | TRBV5-5 | ASSLGGQGNEQF
TRBJ1-1 | - | TRBV5-4 | ASSFSALRTGNTEAF
TRBJ1-4 | TRBD1 | TRBV30 | AWSIGTGSPEKLF
TRBJ2-1 | - | TRBV5-1 | ASSLDSYNEQF
TRBJ1-5 | - | TRBV28 | ASSGDTYSNQPQH
TRBJ1-1 | TRBD1 | TRBV3-1/TRBV3-2 | ASSPPGQRISLNTEAF
TRBJ2-2 | - | TRBV7-3 | ASSLLGGESTGELF